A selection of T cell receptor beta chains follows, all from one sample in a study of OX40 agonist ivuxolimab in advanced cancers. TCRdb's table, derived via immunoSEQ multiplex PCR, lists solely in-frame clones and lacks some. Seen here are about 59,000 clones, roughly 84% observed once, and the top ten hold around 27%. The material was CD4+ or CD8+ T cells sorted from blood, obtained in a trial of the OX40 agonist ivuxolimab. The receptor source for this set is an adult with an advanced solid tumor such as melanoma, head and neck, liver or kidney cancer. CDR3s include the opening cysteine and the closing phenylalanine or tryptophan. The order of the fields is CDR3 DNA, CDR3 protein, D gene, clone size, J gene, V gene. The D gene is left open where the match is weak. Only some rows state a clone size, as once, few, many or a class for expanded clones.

DNA: TGTGCCAGCAGCTTGGTCGGTGGACCCGAGCAGTACTTC
CDR3: CASSLVGGPEQYF
D: NA
size: NA
J: TRBJ2-7
V: TRBV5-8

DNA: TGTGCCAGCTCACCATCGGGGGCGTACGAGCAGTACTTC
CDR3: CASSPSGAYEQYF
D: NA
size: NA
J: TRBJ2-7
V: TRBV18

DNA: TGTGCCAGTCGGGGGTGGAACACTGAAGCTTTCTTT
CDR3: CASRGWNTEAFF
D: NA
size: NA
J: TRBJ1-1
V: TRBV19

DNA: TGTGCCAGCAGTCCCATCGGGCAGAACACTGAAGCTTTCTTT
CDR3: CASSPIGQNTEAFF
D: NA
size: NA
J: TRBJ1-1
V: TRBV27

DNA: TGTGCCAGCGGGGGGGCCTATGGCTACACCTTC
CDR3: CASGGAYGYTF
D: NA
size: NA
J: TRBJ1-2
V: TRBV28

DNA: TGTGCCAGCAGCTTAGATCAAGGGCAGCCCCAGCATTTT
CDR3: CASSLDQGQPQHF
D: NA
size: NA
J: TRBJ1-5
V: TRBV11-2

DNA: TGTGCCAGCGATCACCCTCGCTCCGAGCAGTACTTC
CDR3: CASDHPRSEQYF
D: NA
size: once
J: TRBJ2-7
V: TRBV5-8

DNA: TGTGCCAGCAGCAAAGTTAGCCTCCCGTGCCTTTACTACGAGCAGTACTTC
CDR3: CASSKVSLPCLYYEQYF
D: NA
size: NA
J: TRBJ2-7
V: TRBV21-1

DNA: TGTGCCAGCAGTACGACAGGGAAGGATGAGCAGTTCTTC
CDR3: CASSTTGKDEQFF
D: TRBD1
size: NA
J: TRBJ2-1
V: TRBV6-5

DNA: TGCGCCAGCAGCCAAGGGGAGGGGGGTCACTATTCACCCCTCCACTTT
CDR3: CASSQGEGGHYSPLHF
D: NA
size: once
J: TRBJ1-6
V: TRBV4-1

DNA: TGTGCCAGCAGCTTATCGAACCGGGGCCTGGGCTACACCTTC
CDR3: CASSLSNRGLGYTF
D: NA
size: NA
J: TRBJ1-2
V: TRBV11-2

DNA: TGTGCCTGGAGTGTACGAGGGAGTAGGTACAATGAGCAGTTCTTC
CDR3: CAWSVRGSRYNEQFF
D: NA
size: NA
J: TRBJ2-1
V: TRBV30

DNA: TGTGCCAGCAGTTCCCAGGGGGGGGTCGAGCAGTACTTC
CDR3: CASSSQGGVEQYF
D: NA
size: NA
J: TRBJ2-7
V: TRBV7-9

DNA: TGTGCCAGCAGCTTTTCCGGGACAATTGAGACCCAGTACTTC
CDR3: CASSFSGTIETQYF
D: NA
size: NA
J: TRBJ2-5
V: TRBV11-2

DNA: TGCGCCAGCAGCCTACAGACAGGGGGGTCTGGGGCCAACGTCCTGACTTTC
CDR3: CASSLQTGGSGANVLTF
D: TRBD1
size: NA
J: TRBJ2-6
V: TRBV5-1

DNA: TGTGCCAGCAGCGGGGGGACAGTCACCTACAATGAGCAGTTCTTC
CDR3: CASSGGTVTYNEQFF
D: TRBD1
size: NA
J: TRBJ2-1
V: TRBV9

DNA: TGCGCCAGCAGCCTTGGCGCGGTATCCGATACGCAGTATTTT
CDR3: CASSLGAVSDTQYF
D: NA
size: NA
J: TRBJ2-3
V: TRBV4-3

DNA: TGCGCCAGCAGCCGAGGGCGCGAGACCGGGGAGCTGTTTTTT
CDR3: CASSRGRETGELFF
D: NA
size: NA
J: TRBJ2-2
V: TRBV4-3

DNA: TGTGCCAGTAGTCTCCTGGGGACAGGGGGAAGCTACACCTTC
CDR3: CASSLLGTGGSYTF
D: TRBD1
size: NA
J: TRBJ1-2
V: TRBV19

DNA: TGTGCCAGCAGCTTCAGGGACATGAACACTGAAGCTTTCTTT
CDR3: CASSFRDMNTEAFF
D: NA
size: NA
J: TRBJ1-1
V: TRBV11-2

DNA: TGTGCCAGCAGCTTCGAGACGGACAGGGGAGGGCAGTTCTTC
CDR3: CASSFETDRGGQFF
D: TRBD1
size: NA
J: TRBJ2-1
V: TRBV5-4

DNA: TGCGCCAGCAGCCAAGCCGGGGGAAACTACAATGAGCAGTTCTTC
CDR3: CASSQAGGNYNEQFF
D: NA
size: once
J: TRBJ2-1
V: TRBV4-1

DNA: TGTGCCAGCAGCCCGACCTATTCCTATGGCTACACCTTC
CDR3: CASSPTYSYGYTF
D: NA
size: NA
J: TRBJ1-2
V: TRBV7-2

DNA: TGTGCCAGCAGCCCCGACAGGGGAAGTGGCTACACCTTC
CDR3: CASSPDRGSGYTF
D: TRBD1
size: NA
J: TRBJ1-2
V: TRBV7-6

DNA: TGTGCCAGCAGTGGGGTGGCAGGGGCGCCGGGAGAGACCCAGTACTTC
CDR3: CASSGVAGAPGETQYF
D: NA
size: once
J: TRBJ2-5
V: TRBV2

DNA: TGTGCCAGCAGCTTGGAGGGCCTAGCGGGGGAAGAGACCCAGTACTTC
CDR3: CASSLEGLAGEETQYF
D: TRBD2
size: NA
J: TRBJ2-5
V: TRBV5-6